These 28 T cell receptor beta chains came from one sample sequenced in a study of cytomegalovirus exposure and HLA in healthy donors (dated by TCRdb to about 2017). Libraries were constructed by the immunoSEQ multiplex PCR assay. For the multiplex PCR, a mixture combining 60 forward primers for TCR Vbeta segments and 13 reverse primers for TCR Jbeta segments was used. Not all clones reach the TCRdb copy of this immuneACCESS table, which keeps in-frame sequences only. Checked studies attribute under half of the gap to unresolved V genes and leave the rest unexplained. This sample comprises some 160,000 clones, roughly 84% of them detected only once. In total, the top ten clones hold under 6.5% of the sample. The source material was PBMCs. The receptors originated from a middle-aged man in good health and CMV-seropositive.

This sequence joins TRBV6-6 and TRBJ2-3, with D possibly being TRBD1 (6 bases). Germline CDR1 reads MNHNY; CDR2 reads SVGAGI (reference sequence). There are 13 residues in the CDR3. V was clipped by 2 bases and J by 3 bases, with 6 bases between them. In DNA, the CDR3 is TGTGCCAGCAGTTACCAGGGGACAGATACGCAGTATTTT. Encoded protein: CASSYQGTDTQYF.

This sequence joins TRBV2 and TRBJ1-1, with D tentatively TRBD1 (6 bases). Trimming pared 3 bases from V and 2 bases from J, leaving 10 bases between. This CDR3 spans 14 amino acids. The germline CDR1 and CDR2 sequences are SNHLY and FYNNEI. CDR3 amino acids: CASSDRGPNTEAFF. In nucleotides, the CDR3 is TGTGCCAGCAGTGACAGGGGACCTAACACTGAAGCTTTCTTT.

The J gene is TRBJ2-4, the V gene TRBV27; tentative D call: TRBD2 (6 bases). Germline CDR1 MNHEY, CDR2 SMNVEV (reference sequence). There are 14 residues in the CDR3. Between the trimmed V and J ends, which lost 6 bases and 8 bases, there was a span of 17 bases. The CDR3 DNA reads TGTGCCAGCAGCCGCGGAGGGGACGGGGACATTCAGTACTTC. It encodes CASSRGGDGDIQYF.

V gene TRBV9 combines with J gene TRBJ2-1; no firm D call. The CDR3 contains 14 residues. Germline V gives CDR1 SGDLS, CDR2 YYNGEE. V lost 0 bases to trimming and J lost 6 bases, with 10 bases between them. CDR3 coding DNA: TGTGCCAGCAGCGTAGAACCCTCGGGCAATGAGCAGTTCTTC. It is translated as CASSVEPSGNEQFF.

This clone was recorded a few times. The gene calls are TRBV10-3 and TRBJ2-1, with a possible D match to TRBD2 (5 bases). From germline, CDR1 is ENHRY and CDR2 SYGVKD. This CDR3 region has 15 residues. The V end lost 3 bases, the J end lost 7 bases, and 16 bases lay between the germline ends. This CDR3 reads CAISDPGRVRNEQFF. The CDR3, as DNA: TGTGCCATCAGTGACCCGGGAAGAGTAAGGAATGAGCAGTTCTTC.

In its sample, this clone is medium-sized. This chain joins TRBV5-4 and TRBJ1-1; no definite D call. The CDR3 is 16 residues long. Per germline, CDR1 SGHNT and CDR2 YYREEE (reference sequence). V gave up 4 bases and J gave up 1 base, with 17 bases separating them. The CDR3 sequence: CASSPGGLGRNTEAFF. As DNA, the CDR3 is TGTGCCAGCAGCCCCGGCGGGCTTGGACGGAACACTGAAGCTTTCTTT.

With regard to this clone: A junction end diverges from the germline sequence, so it may reflect a read error. The rearrangement joins TRBV5-8 to TRBJ1-2; TRBD1 agrees at 8 bases. In germline, CDR1 is SGHTS, CDR2 YDEGEE. This CDR3 is built from 16 residues. The CDR3 region is CASSFGTGVSGGLKRF. CDR3 sequence (DNA): TGTGCCAGCAGCTTCGGGACAGGAGTTTCTGGGGGGTTGAAGAGATTC.

This sequence joins TRBV7-3 and TRBJ2-1; 8 bases line up with TRBD2. The CDR3 has 15 amino acids. Trimming cost V 5 bases and J 7 bases; bases outside gene matches: 10. The germline V gene has CDR1 SGHTA and CDR2 FQGTGA. In DNA, the CDR3 is TGTGCCAGCAGCCCTCGGGGGGGCGGTTATAATGAGCAGTTCTTC. Its translation is CASSPRGGGYNEQFF.

The V call is TRBV9, the J call TRBJ2-2, with 8 bases identical to TRBD1. CDR3 length equals 17 residues. The germline CDR1 and CDR2 sequences are SGDLS and YYNGEE. Trimming cost V 1 base and J 4 bases; bases outside gene matches: 9. The DNA of the CDR3 is TGTGCCAGCAGCGTACAGGACAGGGCAAGGCTCACCGGGGAGCTGTTTTTT. Amino acid sequence: CASSVQDRARLTGELFF.

V usage is TRBV5-1 and J usage is TRBJ2-5, with D possibly matching TRBD1 (5 bases). Germline CDR1 is SGHRS and CDR2 is YFSETQ. The ends were cut back, 0 bases at V and 10 bases at J, with 7 bases in the middle. The CDR3 spans 11 residues. DNA of the CDR3: TGCGCCAGCAGCTTGGGCAGGGTCCAGTACTTC. Protein product: CASSLGRVQYF.

This chain uses TRBV27 with TRBJ1-1; tentatively, D is TRBD1 (6 bases). The CDR3 is made up of 13 amino acids. CDR1 is MNHEY and CDR2 is SMNVEV in the germline V gene (reference sequence). With 5 bases removed from V and 7 bases from J, the gap between germline ends came to 14 bases. CDR3 amino acids: CASSVQGWGEAFF. In DNA, the CDR3 is TGTGCCAGCAGTGTACAGGGATGGGGTGAAGCTTTCTTT.

The chain couples TRBV2 to TRBJ1-1; D remains ambiguous. The germline CDR1 and CDR2 sequences are SNHLY and FYNNEI. This CDR3 region has 12 residues. V lost 3 bases to trimming and J lost 3 bases, with 5 bases between them. The CDR3 DNA sequence: TGTGCCAGCAGTGAGGGCGACACTGAAGCTTTCTTT. Translated: CASSEGDTEAFF.

V is TRBV18 and J is TRBJ1-5; D gene uncertain. Deletions cut 2 bases from V and 0 bases from J, with 14 bases between. Germline V gene sequence: CDR1 KGHSH, CDR2 LQKENI. The CDR3 totals 17 residues. The chain's CDR3 is CASSPEDATYSNQPQHF. The CDR3 bases are TGTGCCAGCTCACCAGAAGATGCAACTTATAGCAATCAGCCCCAGCATTTT.

The chain joins TRBV7-8 to TRBJ2-5; D may be TRBD2 (5 bases). The length of the CDR3 is 15 residues. Germline CDR1 is SGHVS and CDR2 is FQNEAQ. Trimming pared 7 bases from V and 4 bases from J, leaving 19 bases between. This CDR3 is CASNKLGTSRETQYF. The CDR3 DNA reads TGTGCCAGCAACAAACTAGGAACATCTAGAGAGACCCAGTACTTC.

This clone occurred once. The rearrangement links TRBV11-2 to TRBJ2-3; possibly TRBD2 for D (6 bases). With 4 bases removed from V and 6 bases from J, the gap between germline ends came to 14 bases. The germline CDR1 and CDR2 sequences are SGHAT and FQNNGV. The length of the CDR3 is 14 residues. The CDR3 sequence is CASSSGLSWDTQYF. CDR3 nucleotide sequence: TGTGCCAGCAGCTCGGGACTTTCCTGGGATACGCAGTATTTT.

Points on this clone: The CDR3 carries no conserved terminal phenylalanine or tryptophan, so it likely arises from a read error. The rearrangement joins TRBV6-1 to TRBJ1-2; D unresolved. Trimming shortened V by 4 bases and J by 0 bases, and 15 bases separated the two germline ends. This CDR3 spans 16 amino acids. Germline V gives CDR1 MNHNS, CDR2 SASEGT. CDR3 DNA sequence: TGTGCCAGCAGTGCGCCCTCCGGGGTAACTAACTATGGCTACACCCTC. Translation: CASSAPSGVTNYGYTL.

The V and J genes are TRBV14 and TRBJ2-2; D remains ambiguous. Between the trimmed V and J ends, which lost 1 base and 7 bases, there was a span of 13 bases. CDR3 length: 15 residues. Germline assignment: CDR1 SGHDN and CDR2 FVKESK. DNA for the CDR3: TGTGCCAGCAGCCAAGCGATCGTCCCGGGCGGGGAGCTGTTTTTT. It codes for CASSQAIVPGGELFF.

This chain joins TRBV30 and TRBJ1-5; possible D gene TRBD1, 5 bases. Trimming took off 2 bases at V and 2 bases at J, with 10 bases between the two ends. Germline CDR1 is GTSNPN and CDR2 is SVGIG (reference sequence). The CDR3 loop spans 14 amino acids. The DNA for the CDR3 is TGTGCCTGGAGTCAGGGTAAGGGCAATCAGCCCCAGCATTTT. As protein: CAWSQGKGNQPQHF.

In the case of this clone: The same CDR3 also results from other DNA sequences found in this sample. J is TRBJ2-1 and V is TRBV19, with TRBD2 matching over 9 bases. CDR1 and CDR2 from the germline V gene are LNHDA and SQIVND (reference sequence). This CDR3 has 15 amino acids. Trimming removed 4 bases from V and 0 bases from J; junction bases left unmatched: 1. The CDR3 loop reads CASSRLAVSYNEQFF. The CDR3 DNA is TGTGCCAGTAGTAGACTAGCGGTCTCCTACAATGAGCAGTTCTTC.

This chain connects TRBV19 to TRBJ1-1; D unclear. This CDR3 region has 12 residues. Per the germline V gene, CDR1 is LNHDA and CDR2 is SQIVND (reference sequence). Between the trimmed V and J ends, which lost 7 bases and 3 bases, there was a span of 9 bases. The CDR3 nucleotides read TGTGCCAGTACTAGGCAGCACACTGAAGCTTTCTTT. This codes for CASTRQHTEAFF.

Comment on this clone: A read error may account for a junction end that differs from germline. The DNA for the CDR3 is TGTGCCAGCAGCCTAGCGGGGGGGCACTCCTACGAGCAGTACTTC. This translates into CASSLAGGHSYEQYF. The chain is built from TRBV7-2 and TRBJ2-5; 12 positions agree with TRBD2. Matching the DNA end better, TRBJ2-7 makes the J call doubtful. Per the germline V gene, CDR1 is SGHTA and CDR2 is FQGNSA. This CDR3 is 15 amino acids long.

The sample holds a few counts of this clone. The V and J genes are TRBV13 and TRBJ2-7; 12 nucleotides agree with TRBD2. Germline loops: CDR1 PRHDT, CDR2 FYEKMQ (reference sequence). The CDR3 loop spans 16 amino acids. With V trimmed by 4 bases and J by 1 base, 5 bases remained unmatched. As DNA, the CDR3 is TGTGCCAGCAGCTCCCGGACTAGCGGGATATCCTACGAGCAGTACGTC. This sequence encodes CASSSRTSGISYEQYV.

In its sample, this clone was seen once. The chain employs TRBV27 and TRBJ1-1, with 7 bases lining up with TRBD1. Germline V CDR1 and CDR2: MNHEY, SMNVEV (reference sequence). The CDR3 runs 17 residues. The trim removed 4 bases at V and 1 base at J, leaving 12 bases unmatched. The CDR3 here is CASSSLSRRQGNTEAFF. CDR3 sequence (DNA): TGTGCCAGCAGTTCCCTCTCCCGGAGACAGGGGAACACTGAAGCTTTCTTT.

The rearrangement joins TRBV7-8 to TRBJ1-2, with 8 bases aligning to TRBD1. Germline V gives CDR1 SGHVS, CDR2 FQNEAQ. Germline trimming cut 6 bases from V and 5 bases from J; bases unmatched to any gene: 14. The CDR3 runs 16 residues. This CDR3 is CASSITSQGASYGYTF. CDR3 nucleotide sequence: TGTGCCAGCAGTATTACATCTCAGGGGGCGTCATATGGCTACACCTTC.

The chain links TRBV14 to TRBJ2-2; TRBD1 is a possible D gene (6 bases). Germline CDR1 and CDR2: SGHDN and FVKESK. The CDR3 consists of 14 residues. V was trimmed by 3 bases and J by 4 bases, leaving 9 bases between them. In DNA, the CDR3 is TGTGCCAGCAGCCACAGGGGTCCCACCGGGGAGCTGTTTTTT. Protein: CASSHRGPTGELFF.

This CDR3 reads CASSGSRGNTGELFF. CDR3 nucleotide sequence: TGTGCCAGCAGTGGGAGCAGGGGCAACACCGGGGAGCTGTTTTTT. The chain recombines TRBV6-1 with TRBJ2-2, with a weak D call TRBD1 (6 bases). Germline CDR1 is MNHNS and CDR2 is SASEGT. CDR3 length: 15 residues. Between the trimmed V and J ends, which lost 4 bases and 2 bases, there was a span of 11 bases.

V usage is TRBV10-3 and J usage is TRBJ1-2, with 11 bases that match TRBD1. The CDR3 is 18 amino acids. With V trimmed by 3 bases and J by 2 bases, 11 bases remained unmatched. CDR1 and CDR2 from the germline V gene are ENHRY and SYGVKD. CDR3 coding DNA: TGTGCCATCAGTGACTCCATGGGACAGGGGGTCGGAAACTATGGCTACACCTTC. This gives the protein CAISDSMGQGVGNYGYTF.

The rearrangement joins TRBV2 to TRBJ2-5, with 8 nucleotides matching TRBD1. The V segment lost 2 bases and the J segment 4 bases; nucleotides outside the gene matches: 3. Germline loops: CDR1 SNHLY, CDR2 FYNNEI. This CDR3 is 14 amino acids long. In DNA form, the CDR3 reads TGTGCCAGCAGTGAACCAGGGGGCCGAGAGACCCAGTACTTC. Translating it yields CASSEPGGRETQYF. Together with reference TRBV2 and TRBJ2-5, the CDR3 gives the full variable domain: EPEVTQTPSHQVTQMGQEVILRCVPISNHLYFYWYRQILGQKVEFLVSFYNNEISEKSEIFDDQFSVERPDGSNFTLKIRSTKLEDSAMYFCASSEPGGRETQYFGPGTRLLVL.